This T cell receptor beta chain was sequenced for a study of T cells in Graves' hyperthyroidism and ophthalmopathy. The TCR beta CDR3 regions underwent amplification using RNA transcripts as the source. The TCR CDR3 first-round RT-PCR relied on the HTBI primer set. MiXCR, run by TCRdb on the multiplex PCR reads, gives a single entry per CDR3 protein. The sample lists 390,000 or so distinct CDR3 sequences, about 15% occurring once. This clonotype was counted ten times or more. V dropped 3 bases and J dropped 0 bases, with 12 bases sitting between them. Germline loops: CDR1 MNHNS, CDR2 SASEGT. The CDR3 is 15 amino acids.

The source is a man between 18 and 29 years old with Graves' ophthalmopathy. Specimen: blood. This rearrangement joins TRBV6-1 to TRBJ2-7; no definite D call. The CDR3 nucleotides read TGTGCCAGCAGTGATCCGGGTAGGAGCTCCTACGAGCAGTACTTC. Translated: CASSDPGRSSYEQYF.